This paragraph reports one T cell receptor beta chain. Only a few counts were recorded for this clone. Which antigen it targets is not known. No base-level quality is on record; no much larger clone is a single base apart. These data come from a study of cytomegalovirus exposure and HLA in healthy donors (dated by TCRdb to about 2017). About the full investigation: According to an earlier analysis of several hundred of the donors, about 179 million T cells yielded 117 million unique TCR beta sequences and around 280 Gb of sequence data. An early release covering just under 650 HLA-typed donors comprised about 290 gigabases of sequencing data and tens of millions of unique TCR sequences. Among the roughly 410 genotyped donors, around 81% belonged to the genetic ancestry cluster associated with self-reported Caucasian donors. The study aimed to test whether signatures of past pathogen exposure could be identified by cataloging public T cell receptors. Using immunosequencing, the study profiled T cell repertoires from fewer than 850 subjects and related those repertoires to cytomegalovirus serostatus. In addition to the first cohort of 650 to 750 subjects, a separate validation cohort of 130 or so different subjects was used. To predict cytomegalovirus infection status, the study brought together high-throughput TCR immunosequencing, statistical association of individual TCRs with disease status, and machine learning. A later analysis re-examined previously published TCR beta repertoires from just over 650 donors and added high-resolution HLA genotyping to investigate patterns of TCR occurrence. The later analysis used no new phenotypic data to find candidate immune exposures, relying instead on TCR beta sequences and their occurrence across donors. An earlier analysis of around 580 of the donors used high-throughput TCR beta sequencing to judge whether each TCR beta V gene segment behaved as functional or pseudogenic. Donor age, sex, ethnicity and CMV serostatus were compiled together with the repertoire data. A later genetic analysis took genome-wide SNP genotypes for 398 of the 666 donors and used that subset as a discovery cohort. Every discovery cohort repertoire had been produced on one sequencing platform. HLA typing covered class I and class II loci at four-digit resolution. Typing coverage varied by locus: roughly 620-630 donors for A, B, C, DRB1 and DQB1; 522 for DQA1; more than 600 for DPA1; around 450 for DPB1. Several DR-DQ haplotypes were treated as single units for association and clustering because of strong linkage in the cohort. Across approximately 400 genotyped donors of the cohort, an average of approximately 220,000 unique TCR beta nucleotide sequences per donor were sequenced, and approximately 17% of those sequences were non-productive. What the research found in general, with its limitations: Because HLA typing was missing for some donors at each locus, association tests included only the typed subset. About 15 rarely observed V segments, including chromosome 9 orphons, were excluded from the earlier analysis of about 610 of the donors because counts were too low. A few of the identified cytomegalovirus-associated TCR beta chains were confirmed in vitro to be specific for cytomegalovirus antigens. In a later genetic analysis, a missense DCLRE1C variant was associated with V-gene and J-gene trimming of TCR beta chains, and the association was replicated in an independent cohort. In this cohort, only TCR beta chains were sequenced, and detectable features were limited by the absence of alpha or paired-chain data. A total of fewer than 200 TCR beta chains were listed by the study as associated with cytomegalovirus. In a later analysis, several top co-occurrence clusters were reported to appear linked to parvovirus B19, influenza, CMV and Epstein-Barr virus. A further reported finding was that TCR beta sequences accurately predicted the HLA-A and HLA-B alleles for most subjects in the first cohort. While some public TCRs were present in many individuals, most TCR sequences turned up only very rarely across donors. In a later analysis, about 17,000 TCR beta sequences were associated with specific HLA alleles at a false discovery rate of 0.05. In a later analysis, HLA-associated TCR beta chains showed more clonal expansion and lower generation probabilities than non-associated chains that were equally common. According to a later analysis, TCR association rates differed among HLA loci, with DRB1 alleles showing the most associated TCRs and HLA-C alleles showing the fewest. Immune exposure information for the cohort was limited to CMV serostatus. The 87-base-pair reads could not distinguish some IMGT-functional V segments, including TRBV6-2 and TRBV6-3, so those segments were excluded. A cluster of highly shared sequence variants was judged likely to represent a technical artifact of the sequencing pipeline. Presence/absence analyses assumed roughly uniform sequencing depth across donors, an assumption that may not hold. It was suggested by the authors that the approach could potentially be generalized to other disease states and immunological phenotypes. In an earlier analysis of some 500 of the donors, most TCR beta V segments were observed in productive rearrangements about 87% or about 30% of the time, broadly matching IMGT annotations. Assigning TCR associations to individual alleles was difficult when HLA alleles, especially DR and DQ, strongly co-occurred. Correlated functional status among segregating V segments might reflect linkage disequilibrium, but an unknown experimental factor could not be ruled out. According to a later analysis, most CMV-associated TCR beta chains appeared to be HLA-restricted, and the HLA associations seemed to be driven largely by CMV exposure. In a later genetic analysis, fewer N-insertions in productive TCRs were reported among donors in an Asian-associated ancestry cluster than the roughly 640-donor mean. The classifier was reported to diagnose cytomegalovirus status with high specificity and sensitivity in both the original cohort and the validation cohort.

The cohort consisted of 666 healthy bone marrow donors. Cohort members were all nominally healthy when sampled, although unrecorded immune exposures were likely present. The donor was CMV seropositive and belonged to the group of 250 to 300 seropositive cohort members. A peripheral blood sample was collected from each donor, and TCR beta sequencing was performed on peripheral blood mononuclear cells. Genomic DNA extraction from the blood cell samples was performed with the Qiagen DNeasy Blood Extraction Kit. Library preparation was by the immunoSEQ multiplex PCR assay. For the multiplex PCR, a mixture combining 60 forward primers for TCR Vbeta segments and 13 reverse primers for TCR Jbeta segments was used. A multiplex PCR assay on genomic DNA amplified the CDR3 region of rearranged TCR beta genes. The amplified TCR beta libraries were sequenced on the Illumina HiSeq System as 87-base-pair reads. The study's own analysis went as follows. A later analysis counted about 80 million unique TCR beta chains across the 650 to 700 repertoires, and 9.5 million to 11 million of these chains were shared by at least two donors. Raw reads were error-corrected and collapsed into unique sequences by a nearest-neighbor algorithm in which closely related sequences were merged to remove PCR and sequencing errors. To assign V, D and J gene segments, CDR3 sequences were aligned to IMGT reference sequences. Each retained sequence needed at least a six-nucleotide match to both a V gene segment and a J gene segment. Rearrangements were called productive when the CDR3 lacked stop codons and stayed in frame with V and J; all others were non-productive. CDR3 was defined according to IMGT convention as the region running from the second conserved V-encoded cysteine to the conserved J-encoded phenylalanine. The earlier analysis of about 620 of the donors excluded sequences that lacked an unambiguous match to a single V gene segment. An earlier analysis of several hundred of the donors called V segments functional above 56.7% productive rearrangements and segregating when the between-donor standard deviation exceeded 5%. To diagnose cytomegalovirus status from the catalog of TCR beta chain sequences, a statistical classification framework was built. A later analysis assigned V and J genes by comparing TCR nucleotide sequences with IMGT/GENE-DB human TR gene sequences. In a later analysis, CDR3 sequences and most-parsimonious VDJ recombination scenarios were assigned using the TCRdist pipeline. In a later analysis, each TCR beta chain was defined by its CDR3 amino acid sequence together with its V-gene family, and reads lacking a unique V-gene family were excluded. A later analysis removed 600 or so highly shared, low-generation-probability nucleotide sequences to deal with suspected cross-contamination and a sequencing artifact. In a later analysis, a clonal expansion index for each public chain was calculated from normalized within-repertoire ranks of inferred template counts. A later analysis computed generation probabilities with a VDJ recombination model fitted to out-of-frame rearrangements, and checked the results against IGoR. Hypergeometric tests were used in a later analysis to score TCR-TCR, TCR-HLA and TCR-CMV co-occurrence, with a repertoire-size bias correction applied to the TCR pairs. A later analysis estimated false discovery rates by permuting HLA or CMV assignments 20 times. In a later analysis, co-occurring TCRs were grouped using DBSCAN, with TCRdist sequence similarity added in when clustering inside HLA-allele-positive subsets. For co-occurrence clustering, repertoires with fewer than 30,000 or more than 120,000 public chains were excluded, along with five repertoires with anomalous nucleotide sharing. Entries here come from immuneACCESS through TCRdb and include only in-frame sequences with V and J called. Some clones fail to appear in such tables; in the studies checked, an unresolved V gene covers under half of the shortfall, and the cause of the remainder is unknown. V, J and clone size were drawn from that table, and D and trimming were deduced from the DNA. This sample is represented by 150,000 or so clones; roughly 85% of them were singletons. Clones ranked in the top ten supply roughly 9.3% of the sample.

The CDR3, from cysteine to phenylalanine, totals 14 residues. Only the CDR3 DNA is retained, 42 bases long and in frame from the first base. Trimming leaves V shorter by 5 bases and J shorter by 3 bases, with the junction holding 4 bases beyond the gene matches. CDR1 MNHEY and CDR2 SVGAGI are derived from the germline V gene. This TCR was sampled from a man aged 18 to 29 in good health and CMV-seropositive. The sequencing input was PBMCs. Recombination connected TRBV6-5 to TRBJ1-2, with TRBD1 matching 9 junction bases. The CDR3 protein sequence reads: CASSPGQGDYGYTF. The base sequence is TGTGCCAGCAGTCCGGGACAGGGCGACTATGGCTACACCTTC.